This T cell receptor beta chain appears in the sequencing data of a study of graft-versus-host responses after intestinal transplantation. The overall study: For approximately 3 years after anti-thymocyte globulin induction, all recipients took tacrolimus and steroids. Study results and caveats: In patients with graft-donor T cell macrochimerism, allograft graft-versus-host to host-versus-graft clonal ratios were high.

Germline V gene data show CDR1 as LNHDA and CDR2 as SQIVND (reference sequence). Trimming cost V 3 bases and J 2 bases, with 6 bases left between them. The CDR3 length is 13 residues. Concerning this clone itself: What it recognizes is unknown.

TCRdb's copy holds only in-frame clones and misses some; the assay was immunoSEQ multiplex PCR. The sample lists some 45,000 clones, about 94% seen once, with 1.6% in the top ten. The sequence was obtained from a human patient who received an intestinal transplant, so some T cells may come from the graft donor. The input for sequencing was PBMCs, taken 335 days after intestinal transplant. V usage is TRBV19 and J usage is TRBJ2-3, with a weak D call TRBD1 (5 bases). DNA of the CDR3: TGTGCCAGTAGTATGGGGCCCACAGATACGCAGTATTTT. Protein: CASSMGPTDTQYF. The whole variable domain, filled in from reference TRBV19 and TRBJ2-3, reads DGGITQSPKYLFRKEGQNVTLSCEQNLNHDAMYWYRQDPGQGLRLIYYSQIVNDFQKGDIAEGYSVSREKKESFPLTVTSAQKNPTAFYLCASSMGPTDTQYFGPGTRLTVL.